The rows below give T cell receptor beta chains drawn from one sample of a study of blood T cell repertoires in COVID-19. The table came from immunoSEQ multiplex PCR; TCRdb's copy has only in-frame clones and leaves some out. The sample includes about half a million clones, approximately 92% of them seen just once. Sequencing was carried out using peripheral blood. These receptors were collected from a young man with COVID-19, enrolled during active disease. Each CDR3 is given with its conserved first and last residue. The order of the fields is D gene, J gene, V gene, CDR3 DNA, CDR3 protein. The D gene is left open where the match is weak.

TRBD1,TRBJ2-7,TRBV5-1,TGCGCCAGCAGCAGTCGACAGGGGACGTCCTACGAGCAGTACTTC,CASSSRQGTSYEQYF
TRBD1,TRBJ2-3,TRBV5-1,TGCGCCAGCAGCTTGGACAGGGGAAACACAGATACGCAGTATTTT,CASSLDRGNTDTQYF
TRBD1,TRBJ2-2,TRBV7-6,TGTGCCAGCAGCGGGATGACAGGGAAGACCGGGGAGCTGTTTTTT,CASSGMTGKTGELFF
TRBD1,TRBJ1-5,TRBV6-1,TGTGCCAGCAGTGAGGGACAGGGGGGGCGGCCCCAGCATTTT,CASSEGQGGRPQHF
TRBD2,TRBJ2-4,TRBV5-5,TGTGCCAGCAGCTCTGGACTAGCACAAGCCAAAAACATTCAGTACTTC,CASSSGLAQAKNIQYF
NA,TRBJ1-6,TRBV3-1/TRBV3-2,TGTGCCAGCAGTCGAGACTCGACCCTGGGCCTCCACTTT,CASSRDSTLGLHF
TRBD2,TRBJ2-4,TRBV2,TGTGCCAGTACTAGCGGGGGTTGGAACATTCAGTACTTC,CASTSGGWNIQYF
NA,TRBJ1-1,TRBV27,TGTGCCAGCAGTTTTATGGAGGGCACTGAAGCTTTCTTT,CASSFMEGTEAFF
NA,TRBJ2-7,TRBV9,TGTGCCAGCAGCGTAGAGGCTTTGGAGTACGAGCAGTACTTC,CASSVEALEYEQYF
NA,TRBJ2-5,TRBV28,TGTGCCAGCAGACCGGGGAATAAAGAGACCCAGTACTTC,CASRPGNKETQYF
TRBD1,TRBJ1-1,TRBV18,TGTGCCAGCTGGCGGGACAGGGGGGGCACTGAAGCTTTCTTT,CASWRDRGGTEAFF
TRBD1,TRBJ2-7,TRBV5-4,TGTGCCAGCAGCTTGGGGGACAGGTTCGAGCAGTACTTC,CASSLGDRFEQYF
NA,TRBJ1-6,TRBV30,TGTGCCTGGAGTGTACAGGCCAATTCACCCCTCCACTTT,CAWSVQANSPLHF
NA,TRBJ2-1,TRBV6-2/TRBV6-3,TGTGCCAGCAGTTCCTCTTTCCGGGAGACCCCCTACAATGAGCAGTTCTTC,CASSSSFRETPYNEQFF
TRBD2,TRBJ2-7,TRBV4-1,TGCGCCAGCAGCCAAGCTAGCGGGGCCTTCGACGAGCAGTACTTC,CASSQASGAFDEQYF
NA,TRBJ2-2,TRBV4-2,TGTGCCAGCAGCCAAGAGCGGAGAACCGGGGAGCTGTTTTTT,CASSQERRTGELFF